This T cell receptor beta chain was sequenced for a study of beta chain features in type 1 diabetes. Whole-study results and caveats: Possible PCR preference for shorter templates applied equally to patients and controls.

The isolated RNA, all of it, was reverse transcribed, so expressed TCRB transcripts were what got sequenced. Sequencing used immunoSEQ multiplex PCR; TCRdb keeps in-frame clones, though not all of them. The data contain more than 130,000 clones, less than 9% of them singletons. As to this clone: Its antigen is undetermined.

The CDR3 runs to 15 residues. In germline, CDR1 is MDHEN, CDR2 SYDVKM. V gave up 5 bases and J gave up 6 bases; unmatched junction bases: 9. This rearrangement joins TRBV28 to TRBJ2-3, with 9 bases identical to TRBD1. This clonotype was sampled from a woman aged 25-40 years in good health. The sequenced material came from central memory CD4+ T cells from blood. CDR3 loop: CASSQLQGARDTQYF. The CDR3 DNA is TGTGCCAGCAGTCAACTACAGGGGGCACGGGATACGCAGTATTTT.